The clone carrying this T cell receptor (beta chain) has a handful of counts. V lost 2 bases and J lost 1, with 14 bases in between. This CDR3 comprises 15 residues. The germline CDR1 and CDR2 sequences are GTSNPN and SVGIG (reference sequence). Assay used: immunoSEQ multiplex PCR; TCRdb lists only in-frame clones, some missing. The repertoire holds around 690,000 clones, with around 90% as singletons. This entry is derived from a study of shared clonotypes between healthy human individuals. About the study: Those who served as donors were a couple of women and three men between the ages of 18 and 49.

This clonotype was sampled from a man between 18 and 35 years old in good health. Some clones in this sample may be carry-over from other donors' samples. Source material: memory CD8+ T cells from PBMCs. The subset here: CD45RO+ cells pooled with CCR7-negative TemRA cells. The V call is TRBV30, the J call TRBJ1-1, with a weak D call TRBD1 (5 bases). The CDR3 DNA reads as TGTGCCTGGAGTATCACCGGGGGAGGGAACACTGAAGCTTTCTTT. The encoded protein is CAWSITGGGNTEAFF.